This T cell receptor (beta chain) was captured in a study of T-cell reconstitution after alpha-beta-depleted transplantation in children. Findings of the study overall: Newly generated T cells supplied most T-cell counts and diversity one year post-transplant. By about two months after transplant, alpha-beta T cells reportedly arose from several hundred graft clones that had expanded. Some patients owed their high day-60 TCRbeta diversity to surviving recipient T cells and thymic progenitors.

The CDR3 length is 16 residues. Germline loops: CDR1 SGHRS, CDR2 YFSETQ. V lost 1 base and J lost 4; bases outside the gene matches: 5. This clonotype was recorded a few times. Its specificity is unknown. Preparation of the TCRbeta library used unique molecular identifiers. MiXCR, run by TCRdb on the PCR reads, gives a single entry per CDR3 protein. This sample has fewer than 700,000 distinct CDR3 sequences; roughly 13% occur once, and the top ten carry around 2.2%. Sequences were derived from PBMCs, mostly from graft donor cells, sampled 360 days after TCRalphabeta/CD19-depleted stem cell transplant. This sequence joins TRBV5-1 and TRBJ1-6, with 7 nucleotides matching TRBD1. The origin of this receptor is a male patient aged 10-17 years who had a stem cell transplant for acute myeloid leukemia, so the T cells may come from the graft donor. CDR3 DNA: TGCGCCAGCAGCTTGCTCTCGACAGGGTATAATTCACCCCTCCACTTT. Translated: CASSLLSTGYNSPLHF.